This TCR beta chain emerged from a study of T-cell reconstitution after alpha-beta-depleted transplantation in children. The CDR3 has 15 amino acids. V lost 5 bases and J lost 11; bases outside the gene matches: 14. Germline CDR1 SGHTA, CDR2 FQGNSA. Library preparation (for TCRbeta) was performed with unique molecular identifiers. TCRdb passed the PCR reads through MiXCR, listing each CDR3 protein once. There are around 600,000 distinct CDR3 sequences in the sample; 16% occur only once, and 1.1% lies in the top ten. This clonotype was seen a few times. The clonotype was recovered from a human donor who donated a stem cell graft to a child with acute myeloid leukemia. This chain connects TRBV7-2 to TRBJ2-2, with 7 bases lining up with TRBD1. Sample: PBMCs from the stem cell graft donor, taken from the stem cell graft. CDR3 DNA sequence: TGTGCCAGCAGCAAACGCCTAGGACAGGCGAAAGAGCTGTTTTTT. Translation: CASSKRLGQAKELFF.